This TCR beta chain was recovered during a study of T cell responses to AZD1222 COVID-19 vaccine. Study outcomes and limitations: Donors in the cohort were predominantly white British and more often female, and clonal diversity was possibly underestimated. Repertoires were sampled only after the peak T cell response. Regions 160-218 and 743-854 dominated among vaccine-associated CD4 TCRs spanning spike. Unmutated variant regions are reportedly targeted by nearly half of spike-specific TCRs.

Comment on this clone: What it binds is not known.

The J segment lost 2 bases and the V segment lost 4 bases, leaving 5 bases of the junction unmatched. Looked up from germline, CDR1 is LGHNA and CDR2 is YSLEER. The CDR3 is 15 amino acids. The data were produced by immunoSEQ multiplex PCR, yet TCRdb's version contains in-frame clones alone and is incomplete. The sample carries 90,000 to 120,000 clones, around 90% recorded once. The source of this sequence is an adult who received the AZD1222 COVID-19 vaccine. This sample comprised peripheral blood, obtained 28 days after the second AZD1222 dose. The V and J genes are TRBV4-3 and TRBJ2-1, with TRBD1 matching 7 bases. The CDR3: CASSLGTATYNEQFF. The CDR3 DNA follows: TGCGCCAGCAGCCTTGGGACAGCTACCTACAATGAGCAGTTCTTC.